This TCR beta chain derives from a study of cytomegalovirus exposure and HLA in healthy donors. Broader study findings: In the roughly 120 validation repertoires, a later analysis found that first-cohort TCR clusters tended to co-occur.

TCRdb's table, derived via immunoSEQ multiplex PCR, lists solely in-frame clones and lacks some. The repertoire holds roughly 150,000 clones, under 90% seen once, with 4.2% in the top ten. Of note for this clone: As yet, its antigen is unknown.

The CDR3 has 13 amino acids. Germline V gene sequence: CDR1 SQVTM, CDR2 ANQGSEA. The ends lost 3 bases at V and 2 bases at J; junction bases unmatched: 3. The receptor's source is a man aged 18 to 29 in good health and CMV-seropositive. The rearrangement links TRBV29-1 to TRBJ2-7; 8 bases fit TRBD1. The sample was PBMCs. CDR3 sequence (DNA): TGCAGCGTTGAGACAGGGGATACCTACGAGCAGTACTTC. This encodes CSVETGDTYEQYF.